This entry is about one TCR beta chain. Its antigen is not identified. Indicated treatment: oral pan-JAK inhibitor, 5-10 mg twice daily. The study team obtained lesional scalp punch biopsies and peripheral blood from alopecia areata patients. Sorting of CD4+ and CD8+ T cells was performed on PBMCs. The sample comes from a study of CD8+ T cells in alopecia areata. The V gene lost 2 bases and the J gene lost 4 bases, with 17 bases spanning the gap. Germline V gene lookup returns CDR1 SGHAT and CDR2 FQNNGV. This CDR3 comprises 16 residues. Study-level points and caveats: Scalp and blood samples kept many expanded lesional clones throughout tofacitinib. Resident alphabeta T cells of normal skin are also sequenced in scalp samples.

As the sequencing template, cDNA was produced by extracting RNA and reverse transcribing it. Using immunoSEQ multiplex PCR, the repertoire was profiled, and TCRdb retains in-frame clones only, with some absent. The profile covers 110,000 to 150,000 clones, with roughly 82% appearing a single time and 20% to 25% taken by the ten largest. This receptor was obtained from a human donor with alopecia areata. The chain couples TRBV11-2 to TRBJ2-5; D is ambiguous. Sequencing used CD8+ T cells sorted from blood, obtained at week 4, from a patient treated with tofacitinib. The chain's CDR3 is CASSLTMARSGETQYF. CDR3 coding DNA: TGTGCCAGCAGCTTAACCATGGCTAGATCGGGAGAGACCCAGTACTTC.